Below are 20 T cell receptor beta chains sequenced from a single sample in a study of PD-1 blockade in classical Hodgkin lymphoma. Clones were read by immunoSEQ multiplex PCR, and TCRdb kept only the in-frame ones, dropping some. The sample carries some 93,000 clones, roughly nine tenths recorded once. There was relapse after autologous stem cell transplantation in every patient, and there was variation in brentuximab vedotin exposure. Sequencing used peripheral blood mononuclear cells (PBMCs), obtained before the second cycle of nivolumab. Every receptor here comes from a human donor with classical Hodgkin lymphoma.

The rearrangement uses TRBV28 and TRBJ2-7; TRBD2 aligns across 13 bases. V trimming: 1 base; J trimming: 5 bases; junction bases outside the gene matches: 5. Germline assignment: CDR1 MDHEN and CDR2 SYDVKM. This CDR3 region has 16 residues. The CDR3 is CASSLFLGLAGDEQYF. DNA of the CDR3: TGTGCCAGCAGTTTATTCCTTGGACTAGCGGGAGACGAGCAGTACTTC.

This clone has just a few counts. The chain recombines TRBV6-1 with TRBJ2-7; D is ambiguous. Trimming pared 7 bases from V and 6 bases from J, leaving 10 bases between. The CDR3 is made up of 11 amino acids. Per germline, CDR1 MNHNS and CDR2 SASEGT. CDR3 protein: CASNELSEQYF. The CDR3 DNA reads as TGTGCCAGCAACGAACTGTCCGAGCAGTACTTC.

This clone was counted a few times. V and J are TRBV28 and TRBJ2-5; no clear D. The V gene's germline CDR1 is MDHEN and CDR2 SYDVKM. The CDR3 runs to 13 residues. Trimming pared 4 bases from V and 0 bases from J, leaving 6 bases between. The DNA of the CDR3 is TGTGCCAGCAGTTCACCTAACCAAGAGACCCAGTACTTC. It is translated as CASSSPNQETQYF.

The V gene is TRBV7-9, the J gene TRBJ2-1, with TRBD1 as a possible D gene (5 bases). The length of the CDR3 is 12 residues. Germline V gene data show CDR1 as SEHNR and CDR2 as FQNEAQ (reference sequence). With 6 bases removed from V and 5 bases from J, the gap between germline ends came to 8 bases. This CDR3 reads CASSTGHNEQFF. The CDR3 DNA is TGTGCCAGCAGTACAGGTCACAATGAGCAGTTCTTC.

The count of this clone is one. The chain links TRBV6-5 to TRBJ1-5; D may be TRBD1 (5 bases). Germline V gene sequence: CDR1 MNHEY, CDR2 SVGAGI. This CDR3 has 15 amino acids. Between the trimmed V and J ends, which lost 0 bases and 2 bases, there was a span of 8 bases. CDR3 DNA sequence: TGTGCCAGCAGTTACTCGTCGACAGGCAATCAGCCCCAGCATTTT. It translates to CASSYSSTGNQPQHF.

A single count supports this clone. The CDR3 coding sequence is TGTGCCAGCAGTCATGGGGTCCACGAGCAGTACTTC. Protein sequence: CASSHGVHEQYF. The chain links TRBV28 to TRBJ2-7; D gene ambiguous. CDR3 size: 12 residues. Trimming cost V 5 bases and J 5 bases, with 10 bases left between them. CDR1 is MDHEN and CDR2 is SYDVKM in the germline V gene.

Written as DNA, the CDR3 is TGTGCCAGCAGCTTTACGGGACAGGGGGGGAACACTGAAGCTTTCTTT. This gives the protein CASSFTGQGGNTEAFF. The V gene is TRBV11-2, the J gene TRBJ1-1; 11 bases map to TRBD1. In germline, CDR1 is SGHAT, CDR2 FQNNGV. Unmatched junction bases numbered 4, after V lost 3 bases and J lost 1 base. CDR3 length: 16 residues.

The chain joins TRBV6-5 to TRBJ2-5; possibly TRBD1 for D (5 bases). Trimming took 6 bases from V and 1 from J, leaving 12 bases between them. CDR3 size: 14 residues. Germline-derived CDR1 and CDR2 are MNHEY and SVGAGI. The CDR3, as DNA: TGTGCCAGCAGCCGCAGGGTCCCCCAAGAGACCCAGTACTTC. Residues: CASSRRVPQETQYF.

The chain couples TRBV27 to TRBJ2-7; 7 bases agree with TRBD1. The ends lost 5 bases at V and 4 bases at J; junction bases unmatched: 8. This CDR3 comprises 14 residues. The germline gives CDR1 MNHEY, CDR2 SMNVEV (reference sequence). CDR3: CASSPTGFWYEQYF. Written as DNA, the CDR3 is TGTGCCAGCAGTCCGACAGGGTTCTGGTACGAGCAGTACTTC.

This sequence joins TRBV21-1 and TRBJ2-3. TRBV21-1 is a recognized pseudogene. This CDR3 has 10 amino acids. CDR3 in amino acids: CASRTDTQYF. CDR3 nucleotide sequence: TGTGCCAGCAGGACAGATACGCAGTATTTT.

The sample holds a few counts of this clone. V usage is TRBV30 and J usage is TRBJ1-3, with D hard to call. The CDR3 length is 12 residues. CDR1 GTSNPN and CDR2 SVGIG come from the germline V gene (reference sequence). Trimming left V 5 bases short and J 0 bases short, with 5 bases between. The CDR3 spells CAWGGSGNTIYF. The CDR3 coding sequence is TGTGCCTGGGGTGGCTCTGGAAACACCATATATTTT.

CDR3 residues: CASSPPTSADTQYF. As DNA, the CDR3 is TGTGCCAGCTCACCTCCGACTAGCGCAGATACGCAGTATTTT. The chain combines TRBV18 with TRBJ2-3; 8 bases line up with TRBD2. This CDR3 spans 14 amino acids. Germline V gives CDR1 KGHSH, CDR2 LQKENI. V was clipped by 3 bases and J by 4 bases; unmatched bases: 3.

The V gene is TRBV14, the J gene TRBJ1-1; the D gene is possibly TRBD1 (6 bases). Deletions cut 4 bases from V and 10 bases from J, with 13 bases between. Germline V gene lookup returns CDR1 SGHDN and CDR2 FVKESK. This CDR3 has 12 residues. CDR3: CASSLRDNGAFF. CDR3 DNA: TGTGCCAGCAGCCTCCGGGACAACGGAGCTTTCTTT.

This chain connects TRBV5-8 to TRBJ2-3, with TRBD2 as a possible D gene (5 bases). In germline, CDR1 is SGHTS, CDR2 YDEGEE. V was shortened by 7 bases and J by 5 bases, with 14 bases between the two germline ends. The CDR3 runs 13 residues. CDR3 nucleotide sequence: TGTGCCAGCGAAAAGCTAGCCTTAGATACGCAGTATTTT. Its translation: CASEKLALDTQYF.

The rearrangement links TRBV28 to TRBJ2-5; D is possibly TRBD1 (5 bases). There are 13 residues in the CDR3. Germline assignment: CDR1 MDHEN and CDR2 SYDVKM. Trimming removed 6 bases from V and 5 bases from J, with 13 bases in between. The CDR3 reads CASRTGQPETQYF. The CDR3, as DNA: TGTGCCAGCAGGACCGGACAACCGGAGACCCAGTACTTC.

With respect to this clone: This sample also contains other DNA sequences that code for the same CDR3. This chain joins TRBV30 and TRBJ2-7, with TRBD2 as a possible D gene (6 bases). Deletions cut 0 bases from V and 4 bases from J, with 13 bases between. The CDR3 totals 14 residues. CDR1 and CDR2 from the germline V gene are GTSNPN and SVGIG (reference sequence). The CDR3 DNA reads TGTGCCTGGAGTGTCGGGACGGGAGTTTACGAGCAGTACTTC. Translating it yields CAWSVGTGVYEQYF.

V usage is TRBV9 and J usage is TRBJ2-2; D is ambiguous. Trimming cost V 3 bases and J 4 bases, with 4 bases left between them. The germline gives CDR1 SGDLS, CDR2 YYNGEE. This CDR3 has 12 residues. The DNA for the CDR3 is TGTGCCAGCAGCGCGTCCACCGGGGAGCTGTTTTTT. This codes for CASSASTGELFF.

The chain uses TRBV6-1 and TRBJ1-2; TRBD1 might be the D (5 bases). Germline V gene data show CDR1 as MNHNS and CDR2 as SASEGT. Trimming left V 4 bases short and J 5 bases short, with 14 bases between. The CDR3 is made up of 14 amino acids. The CDR3 reads CASSGSSGPYGYTF. CDR3 nucleotides: TGTGCCAGCAGTGGATCCTCGGGACCTTATGGCTACACCTTC.

This clone was counted only a few times. The V call is TRBV28, the J call TRBJ2-1; D may be TRBD2 (6 bases). CDR1 is MDHEN and CDR2 is SYDVKM in the germline V gene. With 4 bases removed from V and 0 bases from J, the gap between germline ends came to 16 bases. The CDR3 sequence is 17 residues long. The CDR3 is CASSSPSRGLSYNEQFF. The CDR3, as DNA: TGTGCCAGCAGTTCCCCTTCGCGGGGTCTCTCCTACAATGAGCAGTTCTTC.

The chain couples TRBV10-3 to TRBJ1-1; D unresolved. CDR3 length: 15 residues. The germline gives CDR1 ENHRY, CDR2 SYGVKD. Trimming pared 4 bases from V and 4 bases from J, leaving 16 bases between. The CDR3 is CAISVNGLAGTEAFF. CDR3 DNA: TGTGCCATCAGTGTGAATGGACTGGCGGGCACTGAAGCTTTCTTT.